A selection of T cell receptor beta chains follows, all from one sample in a study of shared clonotypes between healthy human individuals. Assay used: immunoSEQ multiplex PCR; TCRdb lists only in-frame clones, some missing. Of approximately 110,000 clones in the sample, about 62% were seen once. The sequenced material came from memory CD8+ T cells sorted from blood. The receptors come from a woman in her 30s in good health. Both conserved end residues are part of each CDR3. D genes are given only for firm matches. Where a row states a size, it is once, few, many or the class of an expanded clone; other rows omit it.

D: NA; J: TRBJ2-1; V: TRBV5-1; size: NA; CDR3: CASSLALEGNNEQFF; DNA: TGCGCCAGCAGCTTGGCGCTTGAGGGTAATAATGAGCAGTTCTTC
D: NA; J: TRBJ2-7; V: TRBV5-6; size: NA; CDR3: CASSLGQSYEQYF; DNA: TGTGCCAGCAGCTTGGGACAGTCCTACGAGCAGTACTTC
D: NA; J: TRBJ2-2; V: TRBV9; size: NA; CDR3: CASSVATPGELFF; DNA: TGTGCCAGCAGCGTGGCTACACCCGGGGAGCTGTTTTTT
D: TRBD2; J: TRBJ2-2; V: TRBV25-1; size: many; CDR3: CASSESQRDAGELFF; DNA: TGTGCCAGCAGTGAATCTCAGCGGGACGCCGGGGAGCTGTTTTTT
D: NA; J: TRBJ1-6; V: TRBV6-5; size: NA; CDR3: CASSEGLEGSPLHF; DNA: TGTGCCAGCAGTGAAGGACTTGAGGGTTCACCCCTCCACTTT
D: NA; J: TRBJ2-7; V: TRBV9; size: NA; CDR3: CASSPSRLAFSYEQYF; DNA: TGTGCCAGCAGCCCATCTAGGCTAGCGTTCTCCTACGAGCAGTACTTC
D: TRBD1; J: TRBJ2-7; V: TRBV29-1; size: few; CDR3: CSVEGTGQGVYEQYF; DNA: TGCAGCGTTGAAGGGACGGGACAGGGGGTGTACGAGCAGTACTTC
D: TRBD2; J: TRBJ2-1; V: TRBV2; size: NA; CDR3: CASRREGLSINEQFF; DNA: TGTGCCAGCAGGCGGGAGGGCCTATCTATCAATGAGCAGTTCTTC
D: TRBD1; J: TRBJ2-7; V: TRBV7-2; size: NA; CDR3: CASSLVFMGFGTGGAEQYF; DNA: TGTGCCAGCAGCTTAGTTTTTATGGGGTTCGGGACAGGGGGCGCCGAGCAGTACTTC
D: NA; J: TRBJ1-4; V: TRBV6-1; size: NA; CDR3: CASRLGVEAEKLFF; DNA: TGTGCCAGCAGATTGGGGGTGGAAGCGGAAAAACTGTTTTTT
D: NA; J: TRBJ2-6; V: TRBV27; size: NA; CDR3: CASNVHSGANVLTF; DNA: TGTGCCAGCAACGTGCACTCTGGGGCCAACGTCCTGACTTTC
D: NA; J: TRBJ2-3; V: TRBV6-4; size: NA; CDR3: CASSDSIDTDTQYF; DNA: TGTGCCAGCAGTGACTCCATAGACACAGATACGCAGTATTTT
D: NA; J: TRBJ2-7; V: TRBV10-3; size: NA; CDR3: CATYQYEQYF; DNA: TGTGCCACCTACCAGTACGAGCAGTACTTC
D: NA; J: TRBJ1-4; V: TRBV7-9; size: few; CDR3: CASSSNLLRLGDEKLFF; DNA: TGTGCCAGCAGCTCCAACCTGCTGCGTTTGGGCGATGAAAAACTGTTTTTT
D: TRBD2; J: TRBJ2-5; V: TRBV7-9; size: NA; CDR3: CASSLAASGSWETQYF; DNA: TGTGCCAGCAGCTTAGCGGCTAGCGGGAGTTGGGAGACCCAGTACTTC
D: NA; J: TRBJ2-4; V: TRBV21-1; size: NA; CDR3: CASSKGDHSLAKNIQYF; DNA: TGTGCCAGCAGCAAAGGGGATCACAGTCTAGCCAAAAACATTCAGTACTTC
D: TRBD2; J: TRBJ2-1; V: TRBV6-4; size: NA; CDR3: CASSPGTSGPEEQFF; DNA: TGTGCCAGCAGTCCCGGGACTAGCGGGCCCGAGGAGCAGTTCTTC
D: TRBD1; J: TRBJ1-1; V: TRBV6-4; size: once; CDR3: CASSDPPRRGVNTEAFF; DNA: TGTGCCAGCAGTGACCCCCCGCGCAGGGGGGTGAACACTGAAGCTTTCTTT
D: TRBD1; J: TRBJ2-1; V: TRBV7-2; size: NA; CDR3: CATSDRGYTNEQFF; DNA: TGTGCCACCTCCGACAGGGGTTATACAAATGAGCAGTTCTTC
D: NA; J: TRBJ2-7; V: TRBV7-9; size: NA; CDR3: CASSRSSETQYF; DNA: TGTGCCAGCAGTCGGTCCTCTGAGACGCAGTACTTC
D: TRBD1; J: TRBJ2-7; V: TRBV5-6; size: once; CDR3: CASSSGTGGYEQYF; DNA: TGTGCCAGCAGCTCCGGGACAGGGGGCTACGAGCAGTACTTC
D: NA; J: TRBJ2-2; V: TRBV11-2; size: NA; CDR3: CASSPLGAGELFF; DNA: TGTGCCAGCAGCCCACTGGGCGCCGGGGAGCTGTTTTTT
D: NA; J: TRBJ2-7; V: TRBV7-9; size: NA; CDR3: CAVEGGVAAEPEQYF; DNA: TGTGCCGTCGAGGGGGGTGTAGCGGCTGAGCCCGAGCAGTACTTC
D: TRBD2; J: TRBJ2-7; V: TRBV7-9; size: few; CDR3: CASSSFSGRAYEQYF; DNA: TGTGCCAGCAGCTCCTTTAGCGGGAGGGCCTACGAGCAGTACTTC
D: NA; J: TRBJ2-2; V: TRBV6-5; size: NA; CDR3: CASISAWEPGELFF; DNA: TGTGCCAGCATTTCCGCTTGGGAACCCGGGGAGCTGTTTTTT
D: NA; J: TRBJ2-1; V: TRBV6-5; size: many; CDR3: CASSAFRGSYNEQFF; DNA: TGTGCCAGCAGTGCCTTCCGAGGCTCCTACAATGAGCAGTTCTTC
D: NA; J: TRBJ2-1; V: TRBV7-9; size: NA; CDR3: CASGQPWEAGNEQFF; DNA: TGTGCCAGCGGCCAACCGTGGGAGGCTGGGAATGAGCAGTTCTTC
D: TRBD1; J: TRBJ1-4; V: TRBV28; size: NA; CDR3: CASSWDSLNEKLFF; DNA: TGTGCCAGCAGCTGGGACAGCCTAAATGAAAAACTGTTTTTT
D: TRBD1; J: TRBJ2-3; V: TRBV5-1; size: NA; CDR3: CASSLAPRDRGPDTQYF; DNA: TGCGCCAGCAGCTTGGCCCCTAGGGACAGGGGGCCCGATACGCAGTATTTT
D: NA; J: TRBJ1-6; V: TRBV11-2; size: few; CDR3: CASSLDHSPLHF; DNA: TGTGCCAGCAGCTTAGACCATTCACCCCTCCACTTT
D: NA; J: TRBJ2-2; V: TRBV2; size: few; CDR3: CASSEAGADDTGELFF; DNA: TGTGCCAGCAGTGAGGCAGGGGCCGACGACACCGGGGAGCTGTTTTTT
D: NA; J: TRBJ2-1; V: TRBV5-1; size: NA; CDR3: CASSFSSQGYNEQFF; DNA: TGCGCCAGCAGCTTTAGTTCACAGGGATACAATGAGCAGTTCTTC
D: NA; J: TRBJ1-1; V: TRBV18; size: NA; CDR3: CASSPTANTEAFF; DNA: TGTGCCAGCTCACCAACAGCCAACACTGAAGCTTTCTTT
D: NA; J: TRBJ2-1; V: TRBV13; size: NA; CDR3: CASRSQGHAPDNEQFF; DNA: TGTGCCAGCAGATCGCAGGGGCACGCGCCGGACAATGAGCAGTTCTTC
D: TRBD2; J: TRBJ2-1; V: TRBV11-3; size: few; CDR3: CASSTGLEVGEQFF; DNA: TGTGCCAGCAGCACTGGACTAGAAGTTGGTGAGCAGTTCTTC
D: NA; J: TRBJ2-4; V: TRBV9; size: NA; CDR3: CASSAQGDIQYF; DNA: TGTGCCAGCAGCGCCCAAGGAGACATTCAGTACTTC
D: NA; J: TRBJ1-3; V: TRBV29-1; size: NA; CDR3: CSVEGGTGNTIYF; DNA: TGCAGCGTGGAAGGGGGGACTGGAAACACCATATATTTT
D: NA; J: TRBJ2-7; V: TRBV13; size: NA; CDR3: CASSSRWGSYEQYF; DNA: TGTGCCAGCAGCTCTCGTTGGGGCTCCTACGAGCAGTACTTC
D: NA; J: TRBJ1-2; V: TRBV19; size: NA; CDR3: CATRWPLGYTF; DNA: TGTGCCACCCGATGGCCGCTGGGCTACACCTTC
D: TRBD1; J: TRBJ2-7; V: TRBV27; size: many; CDR3: CASSLWATGVGEQYF; DNA: TGTGCCAGCAGTTTATGGGCTACAGGGGTTGGGGAGCAGTACTTC
D: NA; J: TRBJ1-3; V: TRBV7-8; size: NA; CDR3: CASMVTSLGGNTIYF; DNA: TGTGCCAGCATGGTTACGTCCTTGGGTGGAAACACCATATATTTT
D: NA; J: TRBJ2-5; V: TRBV28; size: NA; CDR3: CASSLQETQYF; DNA: TGTGCCAGCAGTTTACAAGAGACCCAGTACTTC
D: TRBD1; J: TRBJ2-5; V: TRBV10-1; size: NA; CDR3: CASSRGTGGRETQYF; DNA: TGCGCCAGCAGTCGAGGGACAGGGGGCCGGGAGACCCAGTACTTC
D: NA; J: TRBJ2-7; V: TRBV10-2; size: few; CDR3: CASSTWRGSNYEQYF; DNA: TGCGCCAGCAGTACTTGGAGAGGGAGTAACTACGAGCAGTACTTC
D: TRBD2; J: TRBJ2-7; V: TRBV7-2; size: NA; CDR3: CASSLIKASGRVSPYEQYF; DNA: TGTGCCAGCAGCTTAATCAAGGCTAGCGGGAGGGTTTCTCCCTACGAGCAGTACTTC
D: NA; J: TRBJ2-1; V: TRBV5-4; size: NA; CDR3: CASSFAWSTYNEQFF; DNA: TGTGCCAGCAGTTTCGCCTGGTCTACCTACAATGAGCAGTTCTTC
D: TRBD2; J: TRBJ2-1; V: TRBV9; size: once; CDR3: CASSLGLAVNEQFF; DNA: TGTGCCAGCAGCCTAGGACTAGCGGTGAATGAGCAGTTCTTC
D: NA; J: TRBJ2-7; V: TRBV4-2; size: NA; CDR3: CASSRGESGVSEQYF; DNA: TGTGCCAGCAGCCGGGGGGAGTCGGGTGTGAGCGAGCAGTACTTC
D: NA; J: TRBJ1-3; V: TRBV6-6; size: NA; CDR3: CASRIGGSGGNTIYF; DNA: TGTGCCAGCAGAATTGGGGGTAGCGGGGGAAACACCATATATTTT
D: NA; J: TRBJ1-1; V: TRBV28; size: few; CDR3: CASSSLGGAGNTEAFF; DNA: TGTGCCAGCAGTTCATTGGGGGGCGCCGGAAACACTGAAGCTTTCTTT
D: NA; J: TRBJ1-1; V: TRBV19; size: NA; CDR3: CASSIDLGTEAFF; DNA: TGTGCCAGTAGTATAGATCTAGGGACTGAAGCTTTCTTT